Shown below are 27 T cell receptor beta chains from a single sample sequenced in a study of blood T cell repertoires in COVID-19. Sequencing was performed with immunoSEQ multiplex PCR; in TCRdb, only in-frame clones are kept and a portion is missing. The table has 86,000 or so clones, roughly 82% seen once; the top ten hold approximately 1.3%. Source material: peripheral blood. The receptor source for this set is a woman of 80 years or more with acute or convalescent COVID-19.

CDR3 amino acids: CAINREGDNQPQHF. For the CDR3, the DNA is TGTGCCATCAACAGGGAAGGGGACAATCAGCCCCAGCATTTT. The chain links TRBV19 to TRBJ1-5, with a tentative D call TRBD1 (6 bases). This CDR3 spans 14 amino acids. Trimming took off 10 bases at V and 3 bases at J, with 16 bases between the two ends. Germline V gives CDR1 LNHDA, CDR2 SQIVND (reference sequence).

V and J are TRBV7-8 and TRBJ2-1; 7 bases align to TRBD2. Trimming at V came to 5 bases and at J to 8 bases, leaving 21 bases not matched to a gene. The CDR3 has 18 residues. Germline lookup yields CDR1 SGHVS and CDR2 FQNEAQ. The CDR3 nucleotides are TGTGCCAGCAGCCCTCCCCGCAGTGTGGGACTACGAGGCTATGAGCAGTTCTTC. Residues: CASSPPRSVGLRGYEQFF. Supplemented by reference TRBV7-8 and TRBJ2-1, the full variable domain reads GAGVSQSPRYKVAKRGQDVALRCDPISGHVSLFWYQQALGQGPEFLTYFQNEAQLDKSGLPSDRFFAERPEGSVSTLKIQRTQQEDSAVYLCASSPPRSVGLRGYEQFFGPGTRLTVL.

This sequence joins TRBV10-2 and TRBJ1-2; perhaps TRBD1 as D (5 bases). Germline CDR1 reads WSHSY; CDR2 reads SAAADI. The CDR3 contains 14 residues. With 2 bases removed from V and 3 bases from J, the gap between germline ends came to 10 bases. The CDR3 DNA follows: TGCGCCAGCAGTGAGGCAGGGCGAGACTATGGCTACACCTTC. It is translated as CASSEAGRDYGYTF.

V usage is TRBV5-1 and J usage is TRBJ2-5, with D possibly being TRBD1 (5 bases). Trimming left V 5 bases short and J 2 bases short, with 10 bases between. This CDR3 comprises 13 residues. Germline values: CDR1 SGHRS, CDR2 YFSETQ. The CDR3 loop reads CASSLTEQETQYF. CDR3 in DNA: TGCGCCAGCAGTCTGACAGAGCAAGAGACCCAGTACTTC.

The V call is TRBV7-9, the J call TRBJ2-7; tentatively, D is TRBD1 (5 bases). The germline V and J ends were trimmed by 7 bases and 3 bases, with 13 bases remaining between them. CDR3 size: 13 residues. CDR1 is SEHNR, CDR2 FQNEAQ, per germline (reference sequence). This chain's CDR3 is CASTNQGSYEQYF. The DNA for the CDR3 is TGTGCCAGCACCAACCAGGGTAGCTACGAGCAGTACTTC.

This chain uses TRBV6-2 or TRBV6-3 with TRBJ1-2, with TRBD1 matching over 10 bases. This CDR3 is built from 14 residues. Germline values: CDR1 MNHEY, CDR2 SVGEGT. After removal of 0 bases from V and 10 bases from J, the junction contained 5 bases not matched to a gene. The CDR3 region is CASSYSSGQGTYTF. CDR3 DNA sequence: TGTGCCAGCAGTTACTCATCGGGACAGGGGACCTACACCTTC.

The CDR3 loop reads CASSSEYELGGSQFF. The CDR3 nucleotides are TGTGCCAGCAGCTCGGAGTACGAACTTGGCGGCTCCCAGTTCTTC. The rearrangement joins TRBV5-5 to TRBJ2-1; D remains ambiguous. Germline values: CDR1 SGHKS, CDR2 YYEKEE (reference sequence). The CDR3 covers 15 residues. The ends were cut back, 3 bases at V and 13 bases at J, with 23 bases in the middle.

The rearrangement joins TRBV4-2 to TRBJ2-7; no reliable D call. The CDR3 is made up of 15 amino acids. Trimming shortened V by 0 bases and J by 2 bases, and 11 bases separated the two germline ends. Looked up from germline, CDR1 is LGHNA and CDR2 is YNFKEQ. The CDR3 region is CASSQEFQVTYEQYF. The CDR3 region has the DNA TGTGCCAGCAGCCAAGAGTTCCAGGTTACCTACGAGCAGTACTTC.

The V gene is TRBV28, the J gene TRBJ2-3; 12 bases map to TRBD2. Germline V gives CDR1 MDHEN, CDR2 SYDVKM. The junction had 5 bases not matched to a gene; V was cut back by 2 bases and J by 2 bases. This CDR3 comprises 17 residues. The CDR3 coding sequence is TGTGCCAGCAGTTTAGTCGGACTAGCGGGGACCACAGATACGCAGTATTTT. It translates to CASSLVGLAGTTDTQYF.

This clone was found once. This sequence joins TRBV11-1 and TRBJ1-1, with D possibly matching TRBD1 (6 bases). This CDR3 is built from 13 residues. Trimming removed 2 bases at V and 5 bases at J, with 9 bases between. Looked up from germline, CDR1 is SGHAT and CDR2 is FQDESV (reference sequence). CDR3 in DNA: TGTGCCAGCAGCTTATACAGGGAGACTGAAGCTTTCTTT. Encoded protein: CASSLYRETEAFF.

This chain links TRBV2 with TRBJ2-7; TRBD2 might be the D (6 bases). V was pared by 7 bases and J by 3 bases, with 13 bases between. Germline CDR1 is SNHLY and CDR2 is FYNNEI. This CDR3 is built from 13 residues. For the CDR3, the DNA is TGTGCCAGCAAGGAGGGAGTGATCTACGAGCAGTACTTC. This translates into CASKEGVIYEQYF.

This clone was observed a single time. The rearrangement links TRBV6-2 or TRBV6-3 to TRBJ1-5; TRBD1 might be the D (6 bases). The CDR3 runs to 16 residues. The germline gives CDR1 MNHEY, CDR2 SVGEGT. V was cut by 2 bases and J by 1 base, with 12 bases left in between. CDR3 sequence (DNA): TGTGCCAGCAGTTACGGAACAGGGTTGAGCAATCAGCCCCAGCATTTT. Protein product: CASSYGTGLSNQPQHF.

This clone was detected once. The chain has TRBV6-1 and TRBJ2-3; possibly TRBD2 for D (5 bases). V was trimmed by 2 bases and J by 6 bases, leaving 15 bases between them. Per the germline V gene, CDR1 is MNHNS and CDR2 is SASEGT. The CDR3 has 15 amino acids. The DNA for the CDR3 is TGTGCCAGCAGTGAAAAGAGCGGCATCCCCGATACGCAGTATTTT. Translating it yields CASSEKSGIPDTQYF.

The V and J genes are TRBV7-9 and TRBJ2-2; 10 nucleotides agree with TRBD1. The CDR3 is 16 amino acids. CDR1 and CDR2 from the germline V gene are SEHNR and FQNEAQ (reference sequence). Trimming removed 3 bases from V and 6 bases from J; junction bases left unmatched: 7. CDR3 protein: CASSFFRDRGAGELFF. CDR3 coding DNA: TGTGCCAGCAGCTTCTTTAGGGACAGGGGCGCCGGGGAGCTGTTTTTT.

CDR3 protein: CASSSAGTGGFDEQFF. The CDR3 DNA sequence: TGCGCCAGCAGCTCGGCCGGGACAGGGGGGTTCGATGAGCAGTTCTTC. The chain recombines TRBV5-1 with TRBJ2-1, with TRBD1 matching 11 bases. This CDR3 contains 16 residues. V dropped 3 bases and J dropped 8; count of bases not matched to a gene: 10. CDR1 SGHRS and CDR2 YFSETQ come from the germline V gene.

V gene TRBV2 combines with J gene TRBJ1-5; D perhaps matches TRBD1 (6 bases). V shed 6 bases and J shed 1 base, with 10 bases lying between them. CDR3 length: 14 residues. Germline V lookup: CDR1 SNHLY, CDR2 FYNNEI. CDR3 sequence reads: CASSGTLSNQPQHF. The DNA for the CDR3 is TGTGCCAGCAGCGGGACACTAAGCAATCAGCCCCAGCATTTT.

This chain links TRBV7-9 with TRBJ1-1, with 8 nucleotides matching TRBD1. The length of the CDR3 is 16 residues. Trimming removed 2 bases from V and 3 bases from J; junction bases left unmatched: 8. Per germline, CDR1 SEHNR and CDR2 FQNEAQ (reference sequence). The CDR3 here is CASSLIGRGRDTEAFF. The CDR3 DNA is TGTGCCAGCAGCTTAATCGGCAGGGGGCGGGACACTGAAGCTTTCTTT.

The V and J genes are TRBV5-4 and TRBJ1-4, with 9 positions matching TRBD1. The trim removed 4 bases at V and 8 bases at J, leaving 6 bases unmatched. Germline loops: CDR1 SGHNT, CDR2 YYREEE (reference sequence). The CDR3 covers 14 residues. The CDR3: CASSVGQGREKLFF. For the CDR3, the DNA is TGTGCCAGCAGCGTGGGACAGGGTCGGGAAAAACTGTTTTTT.

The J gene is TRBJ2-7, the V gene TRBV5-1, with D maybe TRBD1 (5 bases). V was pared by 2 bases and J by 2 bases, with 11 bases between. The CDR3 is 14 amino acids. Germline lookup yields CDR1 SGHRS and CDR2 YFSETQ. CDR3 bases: TGCGCCAGCAGCTTTGGGGCAGGTCCCTACGAGCAGTACTTC. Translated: CASSFGAGPYEQYF.

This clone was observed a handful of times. The CDR3 here is CASSPGIGGLNTEAFF. In DNA form, the CDR3 reads TGTGCCAGCTCACCAGGTATAGGGGGCTTGAACACTGAAGCTTTCTTT. J is TRBJ1-1 and V is TRBV18, with 7 positions matching TRBD1. After removal of 2 bases from V and 0 bases from J, the junction contained 6 bases not matched to a gene. The CDR3 contains 16 residues. Germline CDR1 reads KGHSH; CDR2 reads LQKENI.

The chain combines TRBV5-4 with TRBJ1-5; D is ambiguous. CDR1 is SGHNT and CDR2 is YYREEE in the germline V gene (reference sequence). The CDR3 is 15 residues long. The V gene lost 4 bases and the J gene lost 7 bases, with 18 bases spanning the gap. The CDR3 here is CASSREGLDKQPQHF. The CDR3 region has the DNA TGTGCCAGCAGCCGGGAGGGCCTCGACAAGCAGCCCCAGCATTTT.

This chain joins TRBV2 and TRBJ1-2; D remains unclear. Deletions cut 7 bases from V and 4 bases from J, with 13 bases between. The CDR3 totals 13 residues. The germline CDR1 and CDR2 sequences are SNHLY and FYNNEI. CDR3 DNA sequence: TGTGCCAGCAATGACGGGGTTAGCTATGGCTACACCTTC. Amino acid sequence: CASNDGVSYGYTF.

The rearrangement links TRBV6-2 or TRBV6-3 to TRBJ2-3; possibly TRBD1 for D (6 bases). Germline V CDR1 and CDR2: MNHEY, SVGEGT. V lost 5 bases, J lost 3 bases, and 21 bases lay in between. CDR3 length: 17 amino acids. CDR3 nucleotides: TGTGCCAGCAGTCCCCAATCGGGCTTAGGGGGTACAGATACGCAGTATTTT. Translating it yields CASSPQSGLGGTDTQYF.

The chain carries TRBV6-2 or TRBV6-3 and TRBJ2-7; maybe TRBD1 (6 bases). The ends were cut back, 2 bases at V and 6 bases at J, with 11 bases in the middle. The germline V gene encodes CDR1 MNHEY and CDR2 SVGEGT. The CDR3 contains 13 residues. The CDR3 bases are TGTGCCAGCAGTTACGGACAGTATTCCGAGCAGTACTTC. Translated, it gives CASSYGQYSEQYF.

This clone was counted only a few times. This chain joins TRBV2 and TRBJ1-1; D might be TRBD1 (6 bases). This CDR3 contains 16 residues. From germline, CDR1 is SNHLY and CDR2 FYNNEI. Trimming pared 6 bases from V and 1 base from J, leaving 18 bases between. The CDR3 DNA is TGTGCCAGCAGGATTGGACAGCTCTTAGCGAACACTGAAGCTTTCTTT. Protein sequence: CASRIGQLLANTEAFF.

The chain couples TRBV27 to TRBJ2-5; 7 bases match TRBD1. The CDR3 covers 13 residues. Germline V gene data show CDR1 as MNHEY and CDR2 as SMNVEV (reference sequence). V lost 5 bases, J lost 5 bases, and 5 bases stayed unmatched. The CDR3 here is CASSMDRFETQYF. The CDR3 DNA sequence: TGTGCCAGCAGTATGGACAGGTTTGAGACCCAGTACTTC.

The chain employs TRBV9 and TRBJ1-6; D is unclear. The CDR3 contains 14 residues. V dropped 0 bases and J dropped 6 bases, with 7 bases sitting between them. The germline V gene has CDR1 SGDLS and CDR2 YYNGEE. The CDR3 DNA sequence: TGTGCCAGCAGCGTAGGTGGCAGTAATTCACCCCTCCACTTT. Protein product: CASSVGGSNSPLHF. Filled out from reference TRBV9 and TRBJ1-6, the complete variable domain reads DSGVTQTPKHLITATGQRVTLRCSPRSGDLSVYWYQQSLDQGLQFLIQYYNGEERAKGNILERFSAQQFPDLHSELNLSSLELGDSALYFCASSVGGSNSPLHFGNGTRLTVT.